The clone carrying this T cell receptor (beta chain) was seen more than once but under ten times. Its target is not known. This sample is drawn from a study of shared clonotypes between healthy human individuals. Points from the study as a whole: Clonotype sharing among donors was expected to depend on sequencing depth.

The CDR3 consists of 14 residues. Trimming took off 2 bases at V and 0 bases at J, with 5 bases between the two ends. Germline CDR1 reads SGDLS; CDR2 reads YYNGEE. Sequencing was performed with immunoSEQ multiplex PCR; in TCRdb, only in-frame clones are kept and a portion is missing. The sample contains about 700,000 clones, approximately 79% of which appear only once. The TCR originated in a woman in her 30s in good health. The sample taken for sequencing was memory CD4+ T cells sorted from blood. Subset meaning: CD45RA-negative fraction. This chain connects TRBV9 to TRBJ2-2; no clear D gene. The CDR3 is CASSVLPNTGELFF. The CDR3 coding sequence is TGTGCCAGCAGCGTCTTACCGAACACCGGGGAGCTGTTTTTT.